The 29 T cell receptor beta chains given below trace back to one sample, sequenced in a study of OX40 agonist ivuxolimab in advanced cancers. Data came from immunoSEQ multiplex PCR; TCRdb stores just in-frame clones and leaves some out. In the table there are 25,000 to 35,000 clones, roughly 87% of which are singletons. Here the sequenced sample was CD4+ or CD8+ T cells sorted from blood, taken in a trial of the OX40 agonist ivuxolimab. Every receptor here comes from an adult with an advanced solid tumor such as melanoma, head and neck, liver or kidney cancer.

The chain joins TRBV13 to TRBJ2-7; 8 bases line up with TRBD2. The CDR3 sequence is 14 residues long. V shed 8 bases, J shed 3 bases, and the junction held 9 bases outside the gene matches. From germline, CDR1 is PRHDT and CDR2 FYEKMQ (reference sequence). CDR3 sequence: CASRLGGGNYEQYF. The CDR3 nucleotides are TGTGCCAGCCGGCTGGGCGGGGGGAACTACGAGCAGTACTTC.

The V gene is TRBV28, the J gene TRBJ1-1; D call uncertain. V was clipped by 6 bases and J by 8 bases, with 13 bases between them. Germline assignment: CDR1 MDHEN and CDR2 SYDVKM. The CDR3 totals 12 residues. The CDR3 region has the DNA TGTGCCAGCAGCTCCCGTTTCGGAGAAGCTTTCTTT. This encodes CASSSRFGEAFF.

This rearrangement joins TRBV10-1 to TRBJ2-5, with unresolved D. V was trimmed by 3 bases and J by 5 bases, leaving 10 bases between them. The length of the CDR3 is 13 residues. Germline CDR1 is WNHNN and CDR2 is SYGVQD (reference sequence). The CDR3 DNA sequence: TGCGCCAGCAGTGACCGACAAGGGGAGACCCAGTACTTC. This translates into CASSDRQGETQYF.

This clone was counted between two and nine times. V is TRBV19 and J is TRBJ2-1, with a weak D call TRBD1 (7 bases). V was shortened by 4 bases and J by 3 bases, with 16 bases between the two germline ends. Germline-derived CDR1 and CDR2 are LNHDA and SQIVND (reference sequence). This CDR3 spans 16 amino acids. As DNA, the CDR3 is TGTGCCAGTAGTAGAGATCCGCAGGGGGGCTACAATGAGCAGTTCTTC. As protein: CASSRDPQGGYNEQFF.

This clone was recorded once. The chain has TRBV5-1 and TRBJ2-7, with 7 bases fitting TRBD2. The CDR3 runs to 14 residues. The junction had 3 bases not matched to a gene; V was cut back by 0 bases and J by 3 bases. Germline CDR1 SGHRS, CDR2 YFSETQ. This CDR3 is CASSLGRGGYEQYF. CDR3 coding DNA: TGCGCCAGCAGCTTGGGACGCGGGGGCTACGAGCAGTACTTC.

This clone was recorded only once. The chain combines TRBV23-1 with TRBJ2-6; TRBD1 might be the D (5 bases). TRBV23-1 is filed as an ORF, its function uncertain. Trimming shortened V by 8 bases and J by 2 bases, and 16 bases separated the two germline ends. This CDR3 comprises 16 residues. The CDR3 loop is CASLIPQGAGANVLTF. CDR3 coding DNA: TGCGCCAGCCTTATCCCGCAGGGCGCTGGGGCCAACGTCCTGACTTTC.

The gene calls are TRBV19 and TRBJ2-1, with 8 bases that match TRBD1. From germline, CDR1 is LNHDA and CDR2 SQIVND (reference sequence). The CDR3 contains 15 residues. Trimming removed 3 bases from V and 3 bases from J; junction bases left unmatched: 4. The DNA for the CDR3 is TGTGCCAGTAGTATTCAGACAGGGGACTACAATGAGCAGTTCTTC. This gives the protein CASSIQTGDYNEQFF.

This clone was picked up one time. The V call is TRBV19, the J call TRBJ2-5; 7 bases are a match to TRBD1. Germline V gives CDR1 LNHDA, CDR2 SQIVND (reference sequence). The V gene end was trimmed by 4 bases and the J gene end by 5 bases; junction bases not matched to a gene: 4. The CDR3 spans 13 residues. The CDR3 coding sequence is TGTGCCAGTAGTACGGGACAGAGGGAGACCCAGTACTTC. Translated, it gives CASSTGQRETQYF.

The genes are TRBV7-2 and TRBJ2-3; D is possibly TRBD2 (5 bases). Deletions cut 1 base from V and 5 bases from J, with 10 bases between. The CDR3 extends over 14 amino acids. Per the germline V gene, CDR1 is SGHTA and CDR2 is FQGNSA. CDR3 DNA sequence: TGTGCCAGCAGCTTAGAGCGGACGGAAGATACGCAGTATTTT. Translating gives CASSLERTEDTQYF.

The CDR3 is CALRDSFNEQFF. The CDR3 bases are TGTGCCTTACGGGACAGTTTCAATGAGCAGTTCTTC. The V call is TRBV10-3, the J call TRBJ2-1, with 7 bases identical to TRBD1. The CDR3 runs to 12 residues. Germline V gene data show CDR1 as ENHRY and CDR2 as SYGVKD. Losses at the gene ends were 11 bases for V and 6 bases for J; bases not matched to a gene: 7.

J is TRBJ1-4 and V is TRBV6-1; 7 bases align to TRBD1. V trimming: 6 bases; J trimming: 4 bases; junction bases outside the gene matches: 5. Per germline, CDR1 MNHNS and CDR2 SASEGT. This CDR3 spans 14 amino acids. CDR3 nucleotides: TGTGCCAGCAGCCCCAGGGGGAGTAATGAAAAACTGTTTTTT. Translating gives CASSPRGSNEKLFF.

The rearrangement uses TRBV19 and TRBJ2-3, with D possibly being TRBD1 (6 bases). Germline CDR1 is LNHDA and CDR2 is SQIVND (reference sequence). The V end was cut by 7 bases, the J end by 3 bases, with 14 bases between. The CDR3 is 14 amino acids. The CDR3 DNA reads as TGTGCCAGTAAAAGGGACACAGGGACAGATACGCAGTATTTT. Protein: CASKRDTGTDTQYF.

The chain is built from TRBV28 and TRBJ1-4, with D tentatively TRBD1 (6 bases). The CDR3 is made up of 13 amino acids. V was trimmed by 6 bases and J by 3 bases, leaving 8 bases between them. Germline CDR1 is MDHEN and CDR2 is SYDVKM. CDR3 DNA: TGTGCCAGCAGACAGGGAGCTAATGAAAAACTGTTTTTT. It codes for CASRQGANEKLFF.

The chain's CDR3 is CASSFARSNTEAFF. The DNA for the CDR3 is TGTGCCAGCAGTTTCGCCCGATCGAACACTGAAGCTTTCTTT. The chain recombines TRBV28 with TRBJ1-1; D is uncertain. V dropped 3 bases and J dropped 1 base, with 9 bases sitting between them. CDR3 length: 14 residues. CDR1 and CDR2 (germline): MDHEN, SYDVKM.

CDR3 nucleotide sequence: TGTGCCAGCAGCCCTGGGACTAGCGGGGGTTACAATGAGCAGTTCTTC. This sequence encodes CASSPGTSGGYNEQFF. The V and J genes are TRBV13 and TRBJ2-1; TRBD2 matches 14 bases. The CDR3 sequence is 16 residues long. CDR1 PRHDT and CDR2 FYEKMQ come from the germline V gene (reference sequence). Trimming at V came to 5 bases and at J to 4 bases, leaving 4 bases not matched to a gene.

The V gene is TRBV5-1, the J gene TRBJ2-7; D is perhaps TRBD2 (5 bases). The CDR3 spans 15 residues. Trimming took 0 bases from V and 3 from J, leaving 13 bases between them. Germline V lookup: CDR1 SGHRS, CDR2 YFSETQ. In nucleotides, the CDR3 is TGCGCCAGCAGCTTGGCTCCTTCACTAGTCTACGAGCAGTACTTC. It is translated as CASSLAPSLVYEQYF.

The chain uses TRBV11-2 and TRBJ2-7, with 11 bases that match TRBD2. The ends lost 5 bases at V and 4 bases at J; junction bases unmatched: 16. The CDR3 consists of 18 residues. The germline V gene has CDR1 SGHAT and CDR2 FQNNGV. The CDR3: CASSPPPGTSGRAYEQYF. Written as DNA, the CDR3 is TGTGCCAGCAGCCCCCCCCCAGGGACTAGCGGTCGGGCTTACGAGCAGTACTTC. The full variable domain, in which reference TRBV11-2 and TRBJ2-7 provide the parts outside the CDR3, is EAGVAQSPRYKIIEKRQSVAFWCNPISGHATLYWYQQILGQGPKLLIQFQNNGVVDDSQLPKDRFSAERLKGVDSTLKIQPAKLEDSAVYLCASSPPPGTSGRAYEQYFGPGTRLTVT.

The chain couples TRBV6-1 to TRBJ1-6, with D uncertain. The germline V gene encodes CDR1 MNHNS and CDR2 SASEGT. The CDR3 is 15 residues long. V shed 5 bases and J shed 0 bases, with 8 bases lying between them. The CDR3 loop is CASSILSSYNSPLHF. The DNA of the CDR3 is TGTGCCAGCAGTATCCTTAGCTCCTATAATTCACCCCTCCACTTT.

The rearrangement links TRBV18 to TRBJ2-2; D is perhaps TRBD2 (5 bases). In germline, CDR1 is KGHSH, CDR2 LQKENI. Trimming took 0 bases from V and 7 from J, leaving 15 bases between them. This CDR3 is built from 16 residues. The CDR3 is CASSPPSRSGGGELFF. CDR3 nucleotides: TGTGCCAGCTCACCACCATCGCGCAGCGGAGGCGGGGAGCTGTTTTTT. The full variable domain, in which reference TRBV18 and TRBJ2-2 provide the parts outside the CDR3, is NAGVMQNPRHLVRRRGQEARLRCSPMKGHSHVYWYRQLPEEGLKFMVYLQKENIIDESGMPKERFSAEFPKEGPSILRIQQVVRGDSAAYFCASSPPSRSGGGELFFGEGSRLTVL.

This clone occurred a few times. The chain combines TRBV5-6 with TRBJ1-2; 7 nucleotides match TRBD1. The CDR3 covers 16 residues. With 0 bases clipped from V and 4 bases from J, the junction kept 9 bases outside the gene matches. In germline, CDR1 is SGHDT, CDR2 YYEEEE. CDR3 nucleotide sequence: TGTGCCAGCAGCTTGGCGGCATTGACAGGGCGCTATGGCTACACCTTC. This sequence encodes CASSLAALTGRYGYTF.

The chain is built from TRBV7-2 and TRBJ2-1; 11 nucleotides match TRBD2. The CDR3 is 18 amino acids. After removal of 5 bases from V and 5 bases from J, the junction contained 14 bases not matched to a gene. The V gene's germline CDR1 is SGHTA and CDR2 FQGNSA. CDR3 nucleotide sequence: TGTGCCAGCAGCCGGAGACTAGCGGGACCATACTCGAACAATGAGCAGTTCTTC. Its translation: CASSRRLAGPYSNNEQFF.

The chain recombines TRBV7-2 with TRBJ1-2, with TRBD1 matching 8 bases. The CDR3 is 16 residues long. V gave up 4 bases and J gave up 6 bases; unmatched junction bases: 13. Germline assignment: CDR1 SGHTA and CDR2 FQGNSA. The CDR3: CASSSEEWTGWNGYTF. The CDR3 DNA reads TGTGCCAGCAGCTCCGAAGAATGGACAGGGTGGAATGGCTACACCTTC.

The chain is built from TRBV18 and TRBJ1-1; 7 positions agree with TRBD1. The CDR3 is made up of 14 amino acids. J lost 5 bases, V lost 6 bases, and 9 bases had no gene match. The germline CDR1 and CDR2 sequences are KGHSH and LQKENI. The CDR3 DNA is TGTGCCAGCTCCACCAGGGGGTTGGAGACTGAAGCTTTCTTT. Protein sequence: CASSTRGLETEAFF.

This sequence joins TRBV20-1 and TRBJ1-2, with no clear D. The CDR3 sequence is 11 residues long. Germline lookup yields CDR1 DFQATT and CDR2 SNEGSKA (reference sequence). Trimming shortened V by 1 base and J by 8 bases, and 8 bases separated the two germline ends. Here the CDR3 reads CSARGSWGYTF. In DNA, the CDR3 is TGCAGTGCTAGAGGAAGCTGGGGCTACACCTTC.

The V gene is TRBV27, the J gene TRBJ1-1; 8 bases align to TRBD1. Looked up from germline, CDR1 is MNHEY and CDR2 is SMNVEV (reference sequence). The CDR3 loop spans 14 amino acids. The J segment lost 3 bases and the V segment lost 5 bases, leaving 5 bases of the junction unmatched. The CDR3 DNA reads TGTGCCAGCAGTCCCAGGGGGCCGGACACTGAAGCTTTCTTT. Translating it yields CASSPRGPDTEAFF.

The chain has TRBV10-1 and TRBJ2-3, with 10 bases that match TRBD2. V was pared by 3 bases and J by 4 bases, with 7 bases of the junction left unmatched. Germline V gene sequence: CDR1 WNHNN, CDR2 SYGVQD (reference sequence). The CDR3 spans 16 residues. CDR3 nucleotides: TGCGCCAGCAGTGACTTGTCTAGCGGGGGTCCAGATACGCAGTATTTT. Amino acids: CASSDLSSGGPDTQYF.

The genes are TRBV28 and TRBJ2-2; 8 bases are shared with TRBD1. The V segment lost 6 bases and the J segment 5 bases; nucleotides outside the gene matches: 11. The germline gives CDR1 MDHEN, CDR2 SYDVKM. This CDR3 is 16 amino acids long. The CDR3 reads CASSQTQTGATGELFF. The CDR3 bases are TGTGCCAGCAGCCAGACTCAGACAGGGGCTACCGGGGAGCTGTTTTTT.

This clone has a single count. The J gene is TRBJ2-3, the V gene TRBV7-9, with 7 nucleotides matching TRBD2. V shed 8 bases, J shed 2 bases, and the junction held 16 bases outside the gene matches. The CDR3 is made up of 17 amino acids. In germline, CDR1 is SEHNR, CDR2 FQNEAQ (reference sequence). As DNA, the CDR3 is TGTGCCAGCCCAATAGAGGGAGGGAGATGGGACACAGATACGCAGTATTTT. This codes for CASPIEGGRWDTDTQYF.

The CDR3 is CATSRGWTGLLVGDTEAFF. The CDR3 nucleotides read TGTGCCACCAGCAGAGGATGGACAGGGTTATTGGTAGGGGACACTGAAGCTTTCTTT. The rearrangement uses TRBV15 and TRBJ1-1, with TRBD1 matching over 8 bases. V lost 1 base to trimming and J lost 3 bases; unmatched junction nucleotides: 16. The CDR3 extends over 19 amino acids. The germline V gene has CDR1 LNHNV and CDR2 YYDKDF (reference sequence). Supplemented by reference TRBV15 and TRBJ1-1, the full variable domain reads DAMVIQNPRYQVTQFGKPVTLSCSQTLNHNVMYWYQQKSSQAPKLLFHYYDKDFNNEADTPDNFQSRRPNTSFCFLDIRSPGLGDTAMYLCATSRGWTGLLVGDTEAFFGQGTRLTVV.